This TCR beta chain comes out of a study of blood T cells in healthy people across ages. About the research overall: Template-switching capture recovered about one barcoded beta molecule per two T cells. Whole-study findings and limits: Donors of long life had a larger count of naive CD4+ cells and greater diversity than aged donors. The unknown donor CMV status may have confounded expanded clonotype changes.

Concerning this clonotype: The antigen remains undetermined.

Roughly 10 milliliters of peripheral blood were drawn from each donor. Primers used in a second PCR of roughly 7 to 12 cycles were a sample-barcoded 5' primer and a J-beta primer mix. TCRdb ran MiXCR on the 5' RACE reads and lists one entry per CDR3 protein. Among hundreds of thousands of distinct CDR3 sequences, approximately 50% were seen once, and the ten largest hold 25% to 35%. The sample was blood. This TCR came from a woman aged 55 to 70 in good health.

CDR3 region: CASSLGGSWNTEAFF. CDR3 DNA sequence: TGTGCCAGCAGCTTAGGGGGCAGCTGGAACACTGAAGCTTTCTTT. This chain joins TRBV7-2 and TRBJ1-1; D perhaps matches TRBD1 (5 bases). The germline V gene encodes CDR1 SGHTA and CDR2 FQGNSA. The CDR3 extends over 15 amino acids. Deletions cut 1 base from V and 1 base from J, with 10 bases between.